This is a list of T cell receptor beta chains from one sample in a study of naive and memory T cell subsets. A single record per CDR3 protein comes from TCRdb applying MiXCR to the UMI-ligation and nested PCR reads. The sample carries approximately 85,000 distinct CDR3 sequences, 5.5% to 8.5% recorded once. The sample comprised central memory CD4+ T cells from blood. These TCRs come from a human donor in good health. The CDR3 runs from the conserved cysteine through the conserved F or W. A D gene is named only where the DNA matches it firmly. Size values are once, few and many counts, or a class for expanded clones, and some rows have none.

TRBJ2-3 15 - TRBV5-1 few CASSLGGRSTDTQYF TGCGCCAGCAGCTTGGGGGGACGGAGCACAGATACGCAGTATTTT
TRBJ1-1 13 TRBD1 TRBV20-1 many CSATITGTGEAFF TGCAGTGCTACGATCACCGGGACAGGGGAAGCTTTCTTT
TRBJ1-2 13 - TRBV7-9 many CASSLRDSRGYTF TGTGCCAGCAGCTTAAGGGATTCCCGCGGCTACACCTTC
TRBJ2-3 15 TRBD2 TRBV20-1 - CSARELSSGGATQYF TGCAGTGCTAGAGAACTTTCTAGCGGGGGAGCTACGCAGTATTTT
TRBJ1-2 15 - TRBV18 - CASSPSSNKANGYTF TGTGCCAGCTCACCCTCCTCTAACAAGGCAAATGGCTACACCTTC
TRBJ2-5 13 - TRBV7-9 few CASSSLPQRTQYF TGTGCCAGCAGCTCCCTCCCACAGCGGACCCAGTACTTC
TRBJ2-2 13 TRBD1 TRBV12-3/TRBV12-4 many CASSFDRAGELFF TGTGCCAGCAGTTTCGACAGGGCCGGGGAGCTGTTTTTT
TRBJ2-7 14 TRBD2 TRBV20-1 many CSASASSSGSEQYF TGCAGTGCTAGCGCCTCGAGTAGCGGGAGCGAGCAGTACTTC
TRBJ2-3 14 - TRBV20-1 many CSARDLWRADTQYF TGCAGTGCTAGAGATCTTTGGCGGGCGGATACGCAGTATTTT
TRBJ2-1 14 - TRBV12-3/TRBV12-4 - CASSSRRAAEEQFF TGTGCCAGCAGCTCCCGTCGGGCGGCTGAAGAGCAGTTCTTC
TRBJ1-1 14 - TRBV20-1 many CSARDSPSHTEAFF TGCAGTGCTAGGGACAGCCCGTCCCACACTGAAGCTTTCTTT
TRBJ1-1 14 - TRBV6-2/TRBV6-3 few CASSYWGTGGEAFF TGTGCCAGCAGTTATTGGGGGACGGGAGGTGAAGCTTTCTTT
TRBJ1-1 13 - TRBV6-1 many CASSDRQNTEAFF TGTGCCAGCAGTGATCGTCAGAACACTGAAGCTTTCTTT
TRBJ1-5 15 - TRBV4-3 many CASSQRIQGNQPQHF TGCGCCAGCAGCCAACGAATACAGGGCAATCAGCCCCAGCATTTT
TRBJ1-1 11 - TRBV20-1 few CSARERDAAFF TGCAGTGCTAGAGAAAGGGACGCAGCTTTCTTT
TRBJ1-6 18 TRBD1 TRBV6-1 few CASSGGQGWASYNSPLHF TGTGCCAGCAGTGGCGGACAGGGATGGGCCTCCTATAATTCACCCCTCCACTTT
TRBJ2-7 11 - TRBV10-3 few CAISQTFEQYF TGTGCCATCAGTCAGACGTTCGAGCAGTACTTC
TRBJ2-1 19 TRBD2 TRBV12-3/TRBV12-4 few CAINKMGRTSGGKWNEQFF TGTGCCATCAATAAGATGGGGCGGACTAGCGGTGGGAAGTGGAATGAGCAGTTCTTC
TRBJ2-7 13 TRBD2 TRBV18 - CASLRGGRDEQYF TGTGCCAGCCTTCGGGGGGGGCGCGACGAGCAGTACTTC
TRBJ2-7 12 - TRBV28 - CASSGGGYEQYF TGTGCCAGCAGTGGGGGTGGCTACGAGCAGTACTTC
TRBJ2-7 14 - TRBV7-2 few CASSLQADIYEQYF TGTGCCAGCAGCTTACAAGCGGACATCTACGAGCAGTACTTC
TRBJ2-1 16 - TRBV29-1 many CSVVWSTRHILNEQFF TGCAGCGTTGTCTGGTCTACTCGCCATATCCTCAATGAGCAGTTCTTC
TRBJ2-1 12 - TRBV4-2 few CASSQAGTRQFF TGTGCCAGCAGCCAAGCTGGGACTCGGCAGTTCTTC
TRBJ1-3 15 - TRBV2 many CASTRPTSGGNTIYF TGTGCCAGCACCCGTCCGACAAGTGGCGGAAACACCATATATTTT
TRBJ2-5 16 - TRBV7-8 - CASSGGMVAKVETQYF TGTGCCAGCAGCGGGGGAATGGTGGCTAAAGTGGAGACCCAGTACTTC
TRBJ2-3 13 TRBD2 TRBV29-1 - CRVSGSGTDTQYF TGCAGGGTGAGCGGGAGTGGCACAGATACGCAGTATTTT
TRBJ1-2 15 - TRBV27 - CASSLSRRGNYGYTF TGTGCCAGCAGTCTCTCGAGACGGGGAAACTATGGCTACACCTTC
TRBJ2-7 15 TRBD1 TRBV3-1 few CASSQRDRGRYEQYF TGTGCCAGCAGCCAGAGGGACAGGGGTCGGTACGAGCAGTACTTC
TRBJ2-3 20 TRBD2 TRBV7-4 few CASSLLSSGRDQFSTDTQYF TGTGCCAGCAGCTTACTTTCTAGCGGGAGGGACCAGTTCAGCACAGATACGCAGTATTTT
TRBJ2-7 11 - TRBV20-1 - CSALVAYEQYF TGCAGTGCCTTAGTCGCCTACGAGCAGTACTTC
TRBJ2-1 15 - TRBV7-2 few CASSPRTTDHNEQFF TGTGCCAGCAGCCCTCGGACCACCGACCACAATGAGCAGTTCTTC
TRBJ2-7 12 TRBD1 TRBV20-1 - CSATGGGYEQYF TGCAGTGCCACAGGGGGCGGCTACGAGCAGTACTTC
TRBJ1-1 11 - TRBV6-1 many CASSEVSQAFF TGTGCCAGCAGTGAAGTGTCGCAAGCTTTCTTT
TRBJ1-1 15 - TRBV6-2/TRBV6-3 many CASNPLVRINTEAFF TGTGCCAGCAATCCACTTGTGCGGATAAACACTGAAGCTTTCTTT
TRBJ1-1 17 TRBD1 TRBV20-1 many CSAGSTGTGALNTEAFF TGCAGTGCCGGTAGTACCGGGACAGGGGCTCTGAACACTGAAGCTTTCTTT
TRBJ2-7 19 TRBD2 TRBV20-1 few CSASLPTQREPWVSYEQYF TGCAGTGCTAGCCTCCCGACTCAGCGGGAGCCGTGGGTCTCCTACGAGCAGTACTTC
TRBJ2-7 14 TRBD1 TRBV7-2 - CASSEDRAAYEQYF TGTGCCAGCAGCGAGGACAGGGCGGCCTACGAGCAGTACTTC
TRBJ2-7 12 - TRBV2 - CASSPQGPEQYF TGTGCCAGCAGTCCCCAAGGGCCCGAGCAGTACTTC
TRBJ1-1 15 TRBD1 TRBV3-1 many CASRHTGGRNTEAFF TGTGCCAGCAGGCACACAGGGGGCAGGAACACTGAAGCTTTCTTT
TRBJ1-1 12 - TRBV30 - CAWSSGGLEAFF TGTGCCTGGAGCTCCGGTGGGCTCGAAGCTTTCTTT
TRBJ1-4 16 - TRBV18 many CASSPRPQGPNEKLFF TGTGCCAGCTCACCCCGGCCCCAGGGCCCTAATGAAAAACTGTTTTTT
TRBJ1-2 14 - TRBV12-3/TRBV12-4 many CASSFKADSYGYTF TGTGCCAGCAGTTTTAAGGCAGATTCCTATGGCTACACCTTC
TRBJ2-1 20 TRBD2 TRBV5-1 - CASSVPGTSGGPLPYNEQFF TGCGCCAGCAGCGTCCCCGGGACTAGCGGGGGTCCCTTACCCTACAATGAGCAGTTCTTC
TRBJ1-3 16 - TRBV4-3 few CASSQEVSVSGNTIYF TGCGCCAGCAGCCAAGAAGTTTCGGTCTCTGGAAACACCATATATTTT
TRBJ1-4 15 - TRBV7-6 few CASSLGGKRNEKLFF TGTGCCAGCAGCTTAGGGGGGAAGCGAAATGAAAAACTGTTTTTT
TRBJ2-2 14 - TRBV4-3 many CASSYQRGTGELFF TGCGCCAGCAGCTACCAAAGGGGGACCGGGGAGCTGTTTTTT
TRBJ1-6 16 TRBD1 TRBV4-1 many CASSRGQLRMLSPLHF TGCGCCAGCAGCCGGGGACAGTTAAGAATGCTTTCACCCCTCCACTTT
TRBJ2-5 13 TRBD1 TRBV3-1 many CASSRDRQETQYF TGTGCCAGCAGCCGGGACAGGCAAGAGACCCAGTACTTC
TRBJ2-3 14 - TRBV29-1 many CSVDLGPSTDTQYF TGCAGCGTCGATCTAGGCCCTAGCACAGATACGCAGTATTTT
TRBJ2-2 15 TRBD1 TRBV18 many CASYTGGAQTGELFF TGTGCCAGCTATACAGGGGGCGCACAAACCGGGGAGCTGTTTTTT